This entry lists 30 T cell receptor beta chains sequenced from one sample in a study of shared clonotypes between healthy human individuals. TCRdb's copy holds only in-frame clones and misses some; the assay was immunoSEQ multiplex PCR. The table shows around 750,000 clones, with approximately 79% occurring only once. Sequences were obtained from memory CD4+ T cells sorted from blood. Noted subset: CD45RA-negative fraction. The receptor source for this set is a woman under 40 in good health.

The rearrangement links TRBV19 to TRBJ2-7; D is undetermined. Trimming removed 5 bases from V and 3 bases from J, with 14 bases in between. Germline CDR1 reads LNHDA; CDR2 reads SQIVND (reference sequence). There are 14 residues in the CDR3. CDR3 nucleotides: TGTGCCAGTAGTCCCCAGACAAGGAGCTACGAGCAGTACTTC. Translated, it gives CASSPQTRSYEQYF.

J is TRBJ1-1 and V is TRBV28; no reliable D call. Trimming removed 6 bases at V and 1 base at J, with 12 bases between. This CDR3 has 14 residues. Germline V lookup: CDR1 MDHEN, CDR2 SYDVKM. CDR3 residues: CASSPPVWNTEAFF. In nucleotides, the CDR3 is TGTGCCAGCAGCCCCCCCGTATGGAACACTGAAGCTTTCTTT.

The genes are TRBV7-2 and TRBJ2-1, with D perhaps TRBD2 (5 bases). Looked up from germline, CDR1 is SGHTA and CDR2 is FQGNSA. The length of the CDR3 is 14 residues. With 4 bases removed from V and 5 bases from J, the gap between germline ends came to 12 bases. The DNA for the CDR3 is TGTGCCAGCAGCTGGTCGCGGGTCAACAATGAGCAGTTCTTC. Encoded protein: CASSWSRVNNEQFF.

The rearrangement links TRBV2 to TRBJ2-5; TRBD2 matches at 9 bases. From germline, CDR1 is SNHLY and CDR2 FYNNEI. This CDR3 is 14 amino acids long. With V trimmed by 5 bases and J by 2 bases, 3 bases remained unmatched. The CDR3 here is CASSRTSVQETQYF. CDR3 sequence (DNA): TGTGCCAGCAGTAGGACTAGCGTACAAGAGACCCAGTACTTC.

With regard to this clone: The same CDR3 arises from other DNA sequences in this sample as well. The chain recombines TRBV28 with TRBJ2-4; D is perhaps TRBD2 (5 bases). V was trimmed by 2 bases and J by 0 bases, leaving 11 bases between them. CDR1 and CDR2 (germline): MDHEN, SYDVKM. This CDR3 has 16 amino acids. The CDR3 nucleotides read TGTGCCAGCAGTTTAGGGAGCGGACTAGCCAAAAACATTCAGTACTTC. This codes for CASSLGSGLAKNIQYF.

This clone was seen just once. This chain joins TRBV5-1 and TRBJ2-1, with 7 bases identical to TRBD2. The CDR3 length is 14 residues. Germline CDR1 is SGHRS and CDR2 is YFSETQ. V shed 5 bases, J shed 4 bases, and the junction held 6 bases outside the gene matches. The DNA of the CDR3 is TGCGCCAGCAGGCCTAGCGGATCTTACAATGAGCAGTTCTTC. Translation: CASRPSGSYNEQFF.

This clone was seen repeatedly, ten times or more. The chain couples TRBV30 to TRBJ2-2, with D possibly matching TRBD2 (5 bases). Germline assignment: CDR1 GTSNPN and CDR2 SVGIG (reference sequence). V lost 2 bases and J 0 bases, leaving 10 bases between the germline ends. The CDR3 runs to 15 residues. The CDR3 loop is CAWSHLGANTGELFF. The CDR3, as DNA: TGTGCCTGGAGTCACCTCGGGGCGAACACCGGGGAGCTGTTTTTT.

A remark on this clone: The sample contains more than one DNA sequence encoding this CDR3. The V gene is TRBV20-1, the J gene TRBJ2-5; no clear D. The V and J ends lost 2 bases and 2 bases respectively, with 3 bases between them. Germline values: CDR1 DFQATT, CDR2 SNEGSKA (reference sequence). The CDR3 contains 11 residues. The CDR3 nucleotides read TGCAGTGCTAGACAGCAAGAGACCCAGTACTTC. Encoded protein: CSARQQETQYF.

This clone occurred once. The chain carries TRBV9 and TRBJ2-1; 7 bases map to TRBD1. Germline V gene data show CDR1 as SGDLS and CDR2 as YYNGEE. CDR3 size: 16 residues. The V gene end was trimmed by 0 bases and the J gene end by 3 bases; junction bases not matched to a gene: 6. CDR3 DNA: TGTGCCAGCAGCGTAGTAATCGGGACAGACTACAATGAGCAGTTCTTC. It is translated as CASSVVIGTDYNEQFF.

The CDR3, as DNA: TGTGCCAGCAGTGAAGGCGGAGCCTACGAGCAGTACTTC. It is translated as CASSEGGAYEQYF. The chain uses TRBV28 and TRBJ2-5; D is undetermined. The DNA matches TRBJ2-7 better at its end, which makes the J call doubtful. The V gene's germline CDR1 is MDHEN and CDR2 SYDVKM. CDR3 length: 13 amino acids.

The rearrangement uses TRBV7-9 and TRBJ1-2, with D tentatively TRBD1 (5 bases). The V end lost 8 bases, the J end lost 4 bases, and 17 bases lay between the germline ends. Per the germline V gene, CDR1 is SEHNR and CDR2 is FQNEAQ (reference sequence). The CDR3 runs to 14 residues. This CDR3 is CASSEGVRSYGYTF. The CDR3 DNA reads as TGTGCCAGCTCCGAAGGGGTACGGAGCTATGGCTACACCTTC.

This chain connects TRBV15 to TRBJ1-2, with TRBD1 as a possible D gene (6 bases). Looked up from germline, CDR1 is LNHNV and CDR2 is YYDKDF (reference sequence). The ends were cut back, 5 bases at V and 5 bases at J, with 21 bases in the middle. The CDR3 has 16 residues. Written as DNA, the CDR3 is TGTGCCACCAGCGCCCACAGGGATCAGCAATGGTATGGCTACACCTTC. This gives the protein CATSAHRDQQWYGYTF.

The chain links TRBV4-1 to TRBJ2-7; D perhaps matches TRBD1 (6 bases). The germline V and J ends were trimmed by 0 bases and 2 bases, with 14 bases remaining between them. Germline lookup yields CDR1 MGHRA and CDR2 YSYEKL. The CDR3 loop spans 16 amino acids. This chain's CDR3 is CASSQDGRTVAYEQYF. CDR3 DNA sequence: TGCGCCAGCAGCCAAGATGGTAGGACAGTGGCCTACGAGCAGTACTTC.

V gene TRBV21-1 combines with J gene TRBJ2-2; the table's D call TRBD2 went unverified against the DNA. TRBV21-1 counts as a pseudogene. CDR3 length: 15 amino acids. CDR3 region: CASSNLIANTGELFF. The CDR3 DNA follows: TGTGCCAGCAGCAACTTAATTGCGAACACCGGGGAGCTGTTTTTT.

V gene TRBV5-1 combines with J gene TRBJ2-2; a possible D gene is TRBD1 (6 bases). Germline V gene data show CDR1 as SGHRS and CDR2 as YFSETQ. The CDR3 consists of 15 residues. V was clipped by 1 base and J by 2 bases, with 9 bases between them. CDR3 in amino acids: CASSLTQGNTGELFF. In nucleotides, the CDR3 is TGCGCCAGCAGCTTGACACAGGGCAACACCGGGGAGCTGTTTTTT.

About this clone: Other DNA sequences in this sample translate to the same CDR3. V gene TRBV6-1 combines with J gene TRBJ2-1, with 11 bases fitting TRBD2. This CDR3 is 15 amino acids long. Germline loops: CDR1 MNHNS, CDR2 SASEGT. Trimming removed 5 bases from V and 3 bases from J; junction bases left unmatched: 3. The CDR3 protein is CASSLGTSGYNEQFF. CDR3 nucleotide sequence: TGTGCCAGCAGTCTAGGGACTAGCGGCTACAATGAGCAGTTCTTC.

This chain links TRBV25-1 with TRBJ2-2; D is possibly TRBD1 (6 bases). Between the trimmed V and J ends, which lost 6 bases and 3 bases, there was a span of 8 bases. Germline V lookup: CDR1 MGHDK, CDR2 SYGVNS. This CDR3 has 13 amino acids. The CDR3 DNA reads as TGTGCCAGCAGACGACAGGACACCGGGGAGCTGTTTTTT. Translating gives CASRRQDTGELFF.

The rearrangement links TRBV9 to TRBJ2-1; possible D gene TRBD2, 5 bases. Germline loops: CDR1 SGDLS, CDR2 YYNGEE. Trimming removed 0 bases at V and 0 bases at J, with 13 bases between. CDR3 size: 17 residues. The CDR3 loop is CASSVATGKSSYNEQFF. The CDR3 DNA reads as TGTGCCAGCAGCGTAGCTACGGGGAAGAGCTCCTACAATGAGCAGTTCTTC.

This sequence joins TRBV9 and TRBJ2-1; 11 bases are shared with TRBD2. The germline CDR1 and CDR2 sequences are SGDLS and YYNGEE. V lost 0 bases to trimming and J lost 9 bases; unmatched junction nucleotides: 8. CDR3 length: 16 amino acids. CDR3 DNA: TGTGCCAGCAGCGTAGTTTCCGGGACTAGCGGAATTGAGCAGTTCTTC. Translation: CASSVVSGTSGIEQFF.

This rearrangement joins TRBV4-1 to TRBJ2-5, with D perhaps matching TRBD2 (5 bases). Germline loops: CDR1 MGHRA, CDR2 YSYEKL. CDR3 size: 15 residues. V lost 5 bases and J 1 base, leaving 14 bases between the germline ends. DNA of the CDR3: TGCGCCAGCAGCTTAGGACGGGAAGGCCAAGAGACCCAGTACTTC. Protein product: CASSLGREGQETQYF.

The V gene is TRBV7-9, the J gene TRBJ2-7, with no clear D. In germline, CDR1 is SEHNR, CDR2 FQNEAQ (reference sequence). Trimming cost V 6 bases and J 6 bases, with 12 bases left between them. The CDR3 spans 12 residues. The DNA of the CDR3 is TGTGCCAGCAGTCCTCTCGGCGGCGAGCAGTACTTC. Protein: CASSPLGGEQYF. Looking up the rest from reference TRBV7-9 and TRBJ2-7 gives the full variable domain: DTGVSQNPRHKITKRGQNVTFRCDPISEHNRLYWYRQTLGQGPEFLTYFQNEAQLEKSRLLSDRFSAERPKGSFSTLEIQRTEQGDSAMYLCASSPLGGEQYFGPGTRLTVT.

This chain joins TRBV10-3 and TRBJ1-5, with D unclear. The CDR3 length is 16 residues. V lost 8 bases to trimming and J lost 5 bases, with 22 bases between them. Germline CDR1 and CDR2: ENHRY and SYGVKD. CDR3 in DNA: TGTGCCATCGCCCAGAGGGCCCTGGACGGGGATCAGCCCCAGCATTTT. As protein: CAIAQRALDGDQPQHF.

Regarding this clone: This specimen includes other DNA sequences encoding the same CDR3. This sequence joins TRBV18 and TRBJ1-3; D remains unclear. Germline V lookup: CDR1 KGHSH, CDR2 LQKENI. V lost 3 bases and J lost 4, with 10 bases in between. The length of the CDR3 is 14 residues. CDR3 nucleotides: TGTGCCAGCTCACCGCCGGCGACAGGAAACACCATATATTTT. Amino acids: CASSPPATGNTIYF.

About this clone: Other DNA sequences in the same sample also yield this CDR3. This chain uses TRBV5-1 with TRBJ2-5; no clear D. The CDR3 has 13 residues. Germline CDR1 reads SGHRS; CDR2 reads YFSETQ. The ends were cut back, 0 bases at V and 1 base at J, with 4 bases in the middle. The CDR3 sequence: CASSLGSQETQYF. DNA for the CDR3: TGCGCCAGCAGCTTGGGGAGCCAAGAGACCCAGTACTTC.

This clone was seen a few times. This rearrangement joins TRBV6-5 to TRBJ1-2; 7 bases are shared with TRBD1. Germline assignment: CDR1 MNHEY and CDR2 SVGAGI. V lost 7 bases, J lost 4 bases, and 12 bases stayed unmatched. The CDR3 has 15 amino acids. The CDR3 loop is CASTSPRDRPYGYTF. Written as DNA, the CDR3 is TGTGCCAGCACCTCCCCCCGGGACAGACCCTATGGCTACACCTTC.

DNA for the CDR3: TGTGCCTGGACTCGACAGTACTTGAACACTGAAGCTTTCTTT. It yields the protein CAWTRQYLNTEAFF. The gene calls are TRBV30 and TRBJ1-1, with D possibly being TRBD1 (5 bases). Trimming shortened V by 4 bases and J by 0 bases, and 12 bases separated the two germline ends. Germline CDR1 GTSNPN, CDR2 SVGIG (reference sequence). The CDR3 is 14 residues long.

This chain links TRBV27 with TRBJ2-3; perhaps TRBD2 as D (5 bases). This CDR3 has 14 residues. The germline V gene encodes CDR1 MNHEY and CDR2 SMNVEV (reference sequence). The ends were cut back, 2 bases at V and 4 bases at J, with 10 bases in the middle. The CDR3 spells CASSLGRGADTQYF. The CDR3 DNA sequence: TGTGCCAGCAGTTTAGGCCGGGGAGCAGATACGCAGTATTTT.

The CDR3 sequence: CASSSGTGGSRSNQPQHF. The CDR3 nucleotides are TGTGCCAGCAGTTCAGGGACAGGGGGCTCTCGGAGCAATCAGCCCCAGCATTTT. This chain joins TRBV28 and TRBJ1-5, with 12 bases fitting TRBD1. This CDR3 has 18 residues. V gave up 4 bases and J gave up 1 base; unmatched junction bases: 8. Germline V lookup: CDR1 MDHEN, CDR2 SYDVKM.

This clone was picked up one time. This chain connects TRBV28 to TRBJ1-1, with D possibly matching TRBD1 (5 bases). This CDR3 is 13 amino acids long. Between the trimmed V and J ends, which lost 1 base and 8 bases, there was a span of 11 bases. Germline V gene data show CDR1 as MDHEN and CDR2 as SYDVKM. The CDR3 here is CASSLLAGKEAFF. Here the CDR3 DNA reads TGTGCCAGCAGTTTATTGGCAGGGAAGGAAGCTTTCTTT.

This chain uses TRBV5-1 with TRBJ2-5, with 9 positions matching TRBD1. Germline trimming cut 1 base from V and 4 bases from J; bases unmatched to any gene: 5. Germline values: CDR1 SGHRS, CDR2 YFSETQ. The CDR3 contains 15 residues. The CDR3 nucleotides are TGCGCCAGCAGCTTGAGGGTGGGACAGGGAGAGACCCAGTACTTC. Protein: CASSLRVGQGETQYF.